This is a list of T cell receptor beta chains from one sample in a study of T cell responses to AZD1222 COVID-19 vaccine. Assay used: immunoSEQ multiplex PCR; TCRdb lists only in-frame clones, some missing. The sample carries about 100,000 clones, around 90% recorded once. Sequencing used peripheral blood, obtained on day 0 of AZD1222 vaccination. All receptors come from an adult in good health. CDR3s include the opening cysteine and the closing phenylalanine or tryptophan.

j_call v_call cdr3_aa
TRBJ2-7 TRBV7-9 CASSWSAVPYEQYF
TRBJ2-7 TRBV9 CASSSGQGALHQYF
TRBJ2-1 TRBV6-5 CASTHRDIKFF
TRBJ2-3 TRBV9 CASSVSGGADSDTQYF
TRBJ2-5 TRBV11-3 CASSLSYSSGGPPGETQYF
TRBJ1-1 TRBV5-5 CASSLATLIMNTEAFF
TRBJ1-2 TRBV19 CASSISTGGYGYTF
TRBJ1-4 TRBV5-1 CASSLKYEGGGKLFF
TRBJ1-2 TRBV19 CASRPGQRNGYTF
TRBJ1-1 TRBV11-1 CASVTGNGMNTEAFF
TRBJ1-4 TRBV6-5 CASSTGTESEKLFF
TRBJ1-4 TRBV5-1 CASSLVSGTNEKLFF
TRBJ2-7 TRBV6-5 CASSRRINYEQYF
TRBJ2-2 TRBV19 CASSMRGNTGELFF
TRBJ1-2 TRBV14 CASSPWTGGYGYTF
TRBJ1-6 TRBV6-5 CAGDSGQGVNSPLHF
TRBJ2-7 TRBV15 CATSRETGVLLEQYF
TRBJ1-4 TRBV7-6 CASSLGTGGETNEKLFF
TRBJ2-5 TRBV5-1 CASSWDIQETQYF
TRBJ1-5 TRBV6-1 CASSEADGNQPQHF
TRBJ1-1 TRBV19 CASSIPRPPPMGAMNTEAFF
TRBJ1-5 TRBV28 CASSLVGGRQPQHF
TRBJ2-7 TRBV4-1 CASSQDQWEGPYEQYF
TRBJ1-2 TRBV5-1 CASSLGGRGSYGYTF
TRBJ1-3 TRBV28 CASSLGSDSGNTIYF
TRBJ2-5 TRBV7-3 CASSLGSSSGETQYF
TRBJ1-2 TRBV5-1 CASSLGGFYGYTF
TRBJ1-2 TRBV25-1 CASSEYQYYGYTF